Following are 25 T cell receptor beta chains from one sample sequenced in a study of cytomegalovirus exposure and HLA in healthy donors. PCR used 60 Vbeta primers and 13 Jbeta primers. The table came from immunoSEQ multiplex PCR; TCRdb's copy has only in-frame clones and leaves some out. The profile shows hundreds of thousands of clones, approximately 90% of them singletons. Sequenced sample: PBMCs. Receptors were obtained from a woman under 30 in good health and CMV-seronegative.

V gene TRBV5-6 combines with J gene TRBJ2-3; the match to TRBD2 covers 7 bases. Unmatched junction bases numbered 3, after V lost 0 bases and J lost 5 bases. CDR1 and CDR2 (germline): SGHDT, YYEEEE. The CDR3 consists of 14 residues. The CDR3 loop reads CASSLVRGGDTQYF. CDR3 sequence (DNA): TGTGCCAGCAGCTTGGTCCGCGGGGGAGATACGCAGTATTTT.

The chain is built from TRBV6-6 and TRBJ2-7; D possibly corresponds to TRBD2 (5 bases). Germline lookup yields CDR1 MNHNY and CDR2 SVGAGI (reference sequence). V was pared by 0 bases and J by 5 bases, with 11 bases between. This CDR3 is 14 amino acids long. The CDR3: CASSYSPGVDEQYF. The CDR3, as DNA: TGTGCCAGCAGTTACTCGCCCGGGGTCGACGAGCAGTACTTC.

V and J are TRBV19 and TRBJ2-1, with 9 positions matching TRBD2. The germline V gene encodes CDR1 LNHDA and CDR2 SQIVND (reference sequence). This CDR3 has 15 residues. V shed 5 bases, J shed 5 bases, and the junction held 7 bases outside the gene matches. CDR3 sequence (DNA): TGTGCCAGTAGTCATAGCGGGAGTCTCGACAATGAGCAGTTCTTC. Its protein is CASSHSGSLDNEQFF. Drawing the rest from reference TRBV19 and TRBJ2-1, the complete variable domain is DGGITQSPKYLFRKEGQNVTLSCEQNLNHDAMYWYRQDPGQGLRLIYYSQIVNDFQKGDIAEGYSVSREKKESFPLTVTSAQKNPTAFYLCASSHSGSLDNEQFFGPGTRLTVL.

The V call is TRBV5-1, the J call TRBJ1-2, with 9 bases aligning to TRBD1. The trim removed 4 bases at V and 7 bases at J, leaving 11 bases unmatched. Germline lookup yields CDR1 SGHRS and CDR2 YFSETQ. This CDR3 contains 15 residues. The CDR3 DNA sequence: TGCGCCAGCAGCGTAGCGGGACAGGGACAGGGTGGCTACACCTTC. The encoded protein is CASSVAGQGQGGYTF.

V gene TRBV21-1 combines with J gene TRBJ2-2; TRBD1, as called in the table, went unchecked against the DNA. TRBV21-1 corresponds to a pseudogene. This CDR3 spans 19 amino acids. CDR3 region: CASSRKYTGQCINTGELFF. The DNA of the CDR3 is TGTGCCAGCAGCCGAAAGTATACGGGACAATGCATTAACACCGGGGAGCTGTTTTTT.

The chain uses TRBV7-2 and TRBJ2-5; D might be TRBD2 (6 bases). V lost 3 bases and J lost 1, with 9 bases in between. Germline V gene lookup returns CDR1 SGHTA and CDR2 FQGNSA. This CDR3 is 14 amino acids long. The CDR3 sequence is CASSLGGVQETQYF. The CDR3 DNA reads TGTGCCAGCAGCTTGGGAGGAGTCCAAGAGACCCAGTACTTC. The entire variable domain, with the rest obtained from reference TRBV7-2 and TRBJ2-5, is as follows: GAGVSQSPSNKVTEKGKDVELRCDPISGHTALYWYRQSLGQGLEFLIYFQGNSAPDKSGLPSDRFSAERTGGSVSTLTIQRTQQEDSAVYLCASSLGGVQETQYFGPGTRLLVL.

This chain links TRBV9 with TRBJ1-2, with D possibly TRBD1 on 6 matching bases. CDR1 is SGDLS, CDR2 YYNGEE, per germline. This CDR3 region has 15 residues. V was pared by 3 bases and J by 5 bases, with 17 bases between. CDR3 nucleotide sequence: TGTGCCAGCAGCGCCTCTTACTCAGGGGTTTATGGCTACACCTTC. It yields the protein CASSASYSGVYGYTF.

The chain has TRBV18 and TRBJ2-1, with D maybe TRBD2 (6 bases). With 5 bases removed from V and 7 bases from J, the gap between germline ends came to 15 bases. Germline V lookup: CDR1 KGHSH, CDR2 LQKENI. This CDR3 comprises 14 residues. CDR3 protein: CASSRDLGGNEQFF. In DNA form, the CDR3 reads TGTGCCAGCTCAAGGGACCTCGGGGGAAATGAGCAGTTCTTC.

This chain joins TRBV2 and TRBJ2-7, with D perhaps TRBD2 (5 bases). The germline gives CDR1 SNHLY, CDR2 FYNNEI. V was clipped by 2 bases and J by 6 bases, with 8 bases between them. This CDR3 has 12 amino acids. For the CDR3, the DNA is TGTGCCAGCAGTGAATCGGGGTCCGAGCAGTACTTC. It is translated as CASSESGSEQYF.

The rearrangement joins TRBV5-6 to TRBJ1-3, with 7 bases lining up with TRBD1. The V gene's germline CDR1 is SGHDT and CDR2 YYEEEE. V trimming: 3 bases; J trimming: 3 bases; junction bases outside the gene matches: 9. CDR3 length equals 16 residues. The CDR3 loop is CASSSLDRVVGNTIYF. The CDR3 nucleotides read TGTGCCAGCAGCTCCCTCGACAGGGTGGTTGGAAACACCATATATTTT.

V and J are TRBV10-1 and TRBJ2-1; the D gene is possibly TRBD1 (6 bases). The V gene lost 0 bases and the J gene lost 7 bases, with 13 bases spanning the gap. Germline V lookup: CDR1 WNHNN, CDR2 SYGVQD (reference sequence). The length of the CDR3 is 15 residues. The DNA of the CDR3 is TGCGCCAGCAGTGAGTCGGTCACAGGGCGGAATGAGCAGTTCTTC. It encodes CASSESVTGRNEQFF.

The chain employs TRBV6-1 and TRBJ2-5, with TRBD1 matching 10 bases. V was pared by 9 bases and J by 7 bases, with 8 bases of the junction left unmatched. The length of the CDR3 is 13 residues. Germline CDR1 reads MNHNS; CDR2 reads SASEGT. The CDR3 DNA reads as TGTGCCAGTGGACAGGGGGTGGTTGGGACCCAGTACTTC. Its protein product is CASGQGVVGTQYF.

The chain's CDR3 is CASSRADTGTAFNQPQHF. The CDR3, as DNA: TGTGCCAGCTCACGAGCGGACACCGGGACAGCTTTCAATCAGCCCCAGCATTTT. The chain uses TRBV18 and TRBJ1-5, with 7 bases fitting TRBD1. Germline V lookup: CDR1 KGHSH, CDR2 LQKENI. V dropped 4 bases and J dropped 3; count of bases not matched to a gene: 15. This CDR3 is 18 amino acids long.

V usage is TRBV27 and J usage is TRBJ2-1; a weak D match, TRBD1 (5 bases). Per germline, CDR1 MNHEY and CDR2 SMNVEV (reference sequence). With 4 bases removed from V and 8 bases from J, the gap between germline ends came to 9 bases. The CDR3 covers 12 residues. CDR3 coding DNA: TGTGCCAGCAGTTCACAGGTACATGAGCAGTTCTTC. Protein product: CASSSQVHEQFF.

The DNA of the CDR3 is TGTGCCAGCAAGCGGGAGGGCCGAGATACGCAGTATTTT. Its protein is CASKREGRDTQYF. The chain has TRBV6-1 and TRBJ2-3, with 10 bases identical to TRBD2. This CDR3 has 13 amino acids. CDR1 and CDR2 (germline): MNHNS, SASEGT. V lost 7 bases to trimming and J lost 5 bases; unmatched junction nucleotides: 3.

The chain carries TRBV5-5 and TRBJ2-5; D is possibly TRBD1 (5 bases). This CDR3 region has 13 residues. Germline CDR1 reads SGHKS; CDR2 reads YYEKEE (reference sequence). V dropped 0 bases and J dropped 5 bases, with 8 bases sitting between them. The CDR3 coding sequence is TGTGCCAGCAGCTTGGAGGGGCGGGAGACCCAGTACTTC. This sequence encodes CASSLEGRETQYF.

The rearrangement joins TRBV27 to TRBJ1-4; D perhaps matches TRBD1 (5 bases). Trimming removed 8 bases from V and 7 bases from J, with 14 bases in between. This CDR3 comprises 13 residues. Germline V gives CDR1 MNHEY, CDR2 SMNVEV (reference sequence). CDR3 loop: CASDYWGGEKLFF. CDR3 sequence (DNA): TGTGCCAGCGATTATTGGGGCGGTGAAAAACTGTTTTTT.

The CDR3 region has the DNA TGTGCCAGCACCCCCCGGACAGGGTCCGGAAACACCATATATTTT. It encodes CASTPRTGSGNTIYF. The V gene is TRBV6-6, the J gene TRBJ1-3; the match to TRBD1 covers 8 bases. Germline CDR1 reads MNHNY; CDR2 reads SVGAGI (reference sequence). The junction had 9 bases not matched to a gene; V was cut back by 7 bases and J by 4 bases. There are 15 residues in the CDR3.

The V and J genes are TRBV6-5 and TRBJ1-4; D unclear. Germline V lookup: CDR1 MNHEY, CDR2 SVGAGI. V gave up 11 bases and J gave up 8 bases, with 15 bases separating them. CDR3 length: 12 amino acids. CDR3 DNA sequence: TGTGCCGTCCGAACTGGCGGGGAAAAACTGTTTTTT. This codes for CAVRTGGEKLFF.

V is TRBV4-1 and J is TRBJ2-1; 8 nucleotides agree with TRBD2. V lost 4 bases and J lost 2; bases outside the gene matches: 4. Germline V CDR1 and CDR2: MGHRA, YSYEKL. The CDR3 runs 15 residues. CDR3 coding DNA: TGCGCCAGCAGCCCTTCCGGGGGGGCCTACAATGAGCAGTTCTTC. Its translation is CASSPSGGAYNEQFF.

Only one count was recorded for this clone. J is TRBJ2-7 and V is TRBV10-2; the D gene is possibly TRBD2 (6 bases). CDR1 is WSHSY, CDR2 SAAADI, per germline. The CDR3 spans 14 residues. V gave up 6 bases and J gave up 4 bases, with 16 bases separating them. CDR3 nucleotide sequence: TGCGCCAGCAGGGAGACGGGACTGGGGTACGAGCAGTACTTC. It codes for CASRETGLGYEQYF.

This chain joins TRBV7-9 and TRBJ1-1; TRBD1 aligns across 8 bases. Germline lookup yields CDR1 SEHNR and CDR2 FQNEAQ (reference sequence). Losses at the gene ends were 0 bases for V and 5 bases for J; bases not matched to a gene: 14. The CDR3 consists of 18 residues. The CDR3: CASSLAFAGGVGRTEAFF. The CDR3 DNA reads TGTGCCAGCAGCTTAGCTTTTGCAGGGGGCGTAGGAAGAACTGAAGCTTTCTTT.

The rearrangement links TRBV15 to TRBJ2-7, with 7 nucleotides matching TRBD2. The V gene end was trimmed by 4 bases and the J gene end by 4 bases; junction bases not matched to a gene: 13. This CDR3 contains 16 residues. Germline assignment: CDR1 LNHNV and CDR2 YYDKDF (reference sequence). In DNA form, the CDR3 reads TGTGCCACCAGCACCGGTGCGGGAGTTCTCCATTACGAGCAGTACTTC. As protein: CATSTGAGVLHYEQYF.

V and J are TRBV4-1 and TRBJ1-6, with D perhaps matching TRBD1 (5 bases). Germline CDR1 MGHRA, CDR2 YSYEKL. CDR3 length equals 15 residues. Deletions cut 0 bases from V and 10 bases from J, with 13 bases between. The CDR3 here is CASSQDRGFRSPLHF. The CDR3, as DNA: TGCGCCAGCAGCCAAGATCGGGGGTTTAGATCACCCCTCCACTTT.

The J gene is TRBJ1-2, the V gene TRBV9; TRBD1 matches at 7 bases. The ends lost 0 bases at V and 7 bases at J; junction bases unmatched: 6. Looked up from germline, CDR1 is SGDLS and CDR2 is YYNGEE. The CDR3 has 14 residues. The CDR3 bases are TGTGCCAGCAGCGTAGCGGACAGGAAAGGTGGCTACACCTTC. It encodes CASSVADRKGGYTF.